This T cell receptor beta chain was obtained from a study of STAT5B mutations in CD4+ large granular lymphocyte leukemia. This clone has more than one count but fewer than ten. Its antigen is unknown. One end of the junction fails to match germline, which may point to a read error. Study findings and constraints: Patient CD4-sorted repertoires looked more clonal than healthy CD4+ repertoires, even without putative leukemic clones. Compared with healthy controls (2/35), patient top clones favored TRBV06 (8/27). Main leukemic clonotypes were patient-specific, but more than 20% appeared at low frequency elsewhere.

Profiled with immunoSEQ multiplex PCR; TCRdb holds only in-frame clones, not every one. The table has around 50,000 clones, approximately 84% seen once; the top ten hold approximately 0.4%. The CDR3 covers 11 residues. The germline V gene encodes CDR1 LNHDA and CDR2 SQIVND (reference sequence). The sequencing sample was made of CD4+ T cells from blood buffy coats. The chain joins TRBV19 to TRBJ2-4; TRBD1 matches at 7 bases. The sequence was collected from a human donor in good health. CDR3 sequence: CASSDRVTWDF. The CDR3, as DNA: TGTGCCAGTAGTGACAGGGTAACTTGGGACTTC. The full variable domain, with the rest looked up from reference TRBV19 and TRBJ2-4, is DGGITQSPKYLFRKEGQNVTLSCEQNLNHDAMYWYRQDPGQGLRLIYYSQIVNDFQKGDIAEGYSVSREKKESFPLTVTSAQKNPTAFYLCASSDRVTWDFGAGTRLSVL.